One T cell receptor (beta chain) is described in this entry. Its antigen remains unidentified. This sample is part of a study of T cells after posttransplantation cyclophosphamide. Findings and caveats of the study: TRB overlap between skin or GI tissue T cells and blood was limited.

This CDR3 contains 14 residues. The V and J ends lost 5 bases and 3 bases respectively, with 11 bases between them. CDR1 and CDR2 (germline): LNHDA, SQIVND (reference sequence). The related graft donor's blood sample was taken on the day of bone marrow donation. The assay was immunoSEQ multiplex PCR, and TCRdb's table has in-frame clones only and misses some. The table lists around 47,000 clones, under 95% of them singletons. The chain links TRBV19 to TRBJ1-5; maybe TRBD1 (5 bases). The sequence was collected from a woman aged 30 to 39 in good health and a related stem cell transplant donor. The specimen was PBMCs. The DNA of the CDR3 is TGTGCCAGTAGTTCAGGGTTTAACAATCAGCCCCAGCATTTT. Its protein product is CASSSGFNNQPQHF. The full variable domain, completed using reference TRBV19 and TRBJ1-5, is DGGITQSPKYLFRKEGQNVTLSCEQNLNHDAMYWYRQDPGQGLRLIYYSQIVNDFQKGDIAEGYSVSREKKESFPLTVTSAQKNPTAFYLCASSSGFNNQPQHFGDGTRLSIL.